This T cell receptor (beta chain) was documented in a study of blood T cell repertoires in COVID-19. This CDR3 is built from 14 residues. From germline, CDR1 is LGHNA and CDR2 YSLEER. V gave up 0 bases and J gave up 8 bases, with 13 bases separating them. Assay used: immunoSEQ multiplex PCR; TCRdb lists only in-frame clones, some missing. This sample carries just over 300,000 clones, roughly 86% of them seen once, and the ten largest clones take around 8.9%. The TCR originated in a woman aged 18-29 years who had recovered from COVID-19. The source material was PBMCs or T cells enriched from blood (not recorded which). V usage is TRBV4-3 and J usage is TRBJ1-2, with D perhaps matching TRBD1 (5 bases). CDR3 loop: CASSQDIGGRGYTF. The DNA for the CDR3 is TGCGCCAGCAGCCAAGATATCGGGGGTAGGGGCTACACCTTC.